The present TCR beta chain was sequenced within a study of human T cells and chemical hapten exposure. Overall study results and limits: Patch test score was positively correlated with the counts of TCRs that had expanded at PT1. Compared with pre-sensitization or healthy control sets, expanded TCRs clustered more.

This clonotype has just a few counts. Its target is unknown. Germline values: CDR1 SEHNR, CDR2 FQNEAQ (reference sequence). Trimming pared 2 bases from V and 0 bases from J, leaving 8 bases between. The CDR3 is 16 residues long. The sample's time point: pre-sensitization, week 0. Treatment described: therapeutic diphenylcyclopropenone sensitization with weekly scalp DPC. Blood collection took place prior to placing each patch test. The template was total RNA from unfractionated whole blood. Via MiXCR, TCRdb re-called the RACE reads, giving one row per CDR3 protein. This sample has tens of thousands of distinct CDR3 sequences; under 12% occur once, and the top ten carry around 6.3%.

The input for sequencing was whole blood, taken in connection with sensitization to the hapten diphenylcyclopropenone (DPC). The TCR was taken from a man in his thirties or forties with alopecia areata. Some clones in this sample may be carry-over from other donors' samples. This chain connects TRBV7-9 to TRBJ2-6; D gene unclear. CDR3 protein: CASSLRGDSGANVLTF. The CDR3 nucleotides are TGTGCCAGCAGCTTACGCGGTGACTCTGGGGCCAACGTCCTGACTTTC.